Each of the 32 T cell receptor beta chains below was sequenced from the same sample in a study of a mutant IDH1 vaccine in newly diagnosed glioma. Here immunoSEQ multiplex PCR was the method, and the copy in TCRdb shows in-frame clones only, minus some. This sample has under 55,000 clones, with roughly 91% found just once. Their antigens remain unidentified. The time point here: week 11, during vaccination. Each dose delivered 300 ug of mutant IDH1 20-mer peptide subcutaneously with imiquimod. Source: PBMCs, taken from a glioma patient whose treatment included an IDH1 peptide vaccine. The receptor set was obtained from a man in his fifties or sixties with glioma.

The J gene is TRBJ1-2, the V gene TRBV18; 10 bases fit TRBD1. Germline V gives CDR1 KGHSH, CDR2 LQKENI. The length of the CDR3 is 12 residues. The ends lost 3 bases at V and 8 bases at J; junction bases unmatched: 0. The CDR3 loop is CASSPGQGGYTF. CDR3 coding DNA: TGTGCCAGCTCACCGGGACAGGGGGGCTACACCTTC.

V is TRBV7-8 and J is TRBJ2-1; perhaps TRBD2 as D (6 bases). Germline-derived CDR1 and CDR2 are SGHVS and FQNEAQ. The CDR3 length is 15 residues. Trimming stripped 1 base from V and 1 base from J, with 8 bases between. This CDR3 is CASSLVGGSYNEQFF. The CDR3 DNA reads TGTGCCAGCAGCTTAGTGGGAGGATCCTACAATGAGCAGTTCTTC.

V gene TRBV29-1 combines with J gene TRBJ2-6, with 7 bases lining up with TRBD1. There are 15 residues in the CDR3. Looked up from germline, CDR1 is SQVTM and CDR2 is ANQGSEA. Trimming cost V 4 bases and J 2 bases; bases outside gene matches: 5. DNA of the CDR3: TGCAGCGTTGGAACAGGGGAAACTGGGGCCAACGTCCTGACTTTC. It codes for CSVGTGETGANVLTF.

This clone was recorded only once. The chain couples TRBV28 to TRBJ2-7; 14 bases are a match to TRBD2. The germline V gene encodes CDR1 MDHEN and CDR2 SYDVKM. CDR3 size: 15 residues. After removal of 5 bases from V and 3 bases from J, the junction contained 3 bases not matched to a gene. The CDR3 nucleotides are TGTGCCAGCAGTGGGGGACTAGCGGGAGTCTACGAGCAGTACTTC. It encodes CASSGGLAGVYEQYF.

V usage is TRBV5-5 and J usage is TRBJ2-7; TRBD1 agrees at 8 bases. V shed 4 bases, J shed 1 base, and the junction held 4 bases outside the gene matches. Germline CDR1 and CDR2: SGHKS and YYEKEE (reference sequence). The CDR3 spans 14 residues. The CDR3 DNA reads TGTGCCAGCAGCCGAGACAGGGGATCCTACGAGCAGTACTTC. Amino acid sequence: CASSRDRGSYEQYF. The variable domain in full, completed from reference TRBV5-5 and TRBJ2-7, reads DAGVTQSPTHLIKTRGQQVTLRCSPISGHKSVSWYQQVLGQGPQFIFQYYEKEERGRGNFPDRFSARQFPNYSSELNVNALLLGDSALYLCASSRDRGSYEQYFGPGTRLTVT.

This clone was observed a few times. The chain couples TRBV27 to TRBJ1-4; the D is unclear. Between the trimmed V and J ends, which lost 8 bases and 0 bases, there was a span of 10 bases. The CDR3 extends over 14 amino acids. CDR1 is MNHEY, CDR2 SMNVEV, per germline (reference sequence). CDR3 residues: CASGRRTTNEKLFF. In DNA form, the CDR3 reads TGTGCCAGCGGGAGGCGAACAACTAATGAAAAACTGTTTTTT.

This chain's CDR3 is CASSTGQGDYNEQFF. DNA for the CDR3: TGTGCCAGCTCAACCGGACAGGGGGACTACAATGAGCAGTTCTTC. The V call is TRBV18, the J call TRBJ2-1; TRBD1 matches at 10 bases. V shed 5 bases, J shed 3 bases, and the junction held 4 bases outside the gene matches. The CDR3 covers 15 residues. In germline, CDR1 is KGHSH, CDR2 LQKENI.

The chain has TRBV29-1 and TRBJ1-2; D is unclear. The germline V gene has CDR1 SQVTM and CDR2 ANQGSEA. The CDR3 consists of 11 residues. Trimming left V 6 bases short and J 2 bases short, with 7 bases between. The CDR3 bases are TGCAGCGTCGCTGAGAACTATGGCTACACCTTC. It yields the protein CSVAENYGYTF.

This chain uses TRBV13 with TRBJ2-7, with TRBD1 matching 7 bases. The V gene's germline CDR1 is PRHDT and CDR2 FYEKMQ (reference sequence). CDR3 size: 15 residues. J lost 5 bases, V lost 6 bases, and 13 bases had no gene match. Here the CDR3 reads CASSDNRGPVNEQYF. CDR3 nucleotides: TGTGCCAGCAGTGACAACAGGGGTCCCGTCAACGAGCAGTACTTC.

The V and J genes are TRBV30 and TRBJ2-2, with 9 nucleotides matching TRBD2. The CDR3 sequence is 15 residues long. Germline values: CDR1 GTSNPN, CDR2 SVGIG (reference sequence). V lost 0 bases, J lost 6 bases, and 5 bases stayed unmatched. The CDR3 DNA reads TGTGCCTGGAGTGTACTAGCGGGCGGCCCCGGGGAGCTGTTTTTT. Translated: CAWSVLAGGPGELFF.

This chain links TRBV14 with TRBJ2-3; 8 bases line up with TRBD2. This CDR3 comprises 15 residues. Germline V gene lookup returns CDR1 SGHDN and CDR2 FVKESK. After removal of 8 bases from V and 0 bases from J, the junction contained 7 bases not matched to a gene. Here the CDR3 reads CASSPGGPSTDTQYF. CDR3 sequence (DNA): TGTGCCAGCTCGCCGGGGGGGCCTAGCACAGATACGCAGTATTTT. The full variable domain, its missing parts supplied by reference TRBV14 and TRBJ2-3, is EAGVTQFPSHSVIEKGQTVTLRCDPISGHDNLYWYRRVMGKEIKFLLHFVKESKQDESGMPNNRFLAERTGGTYSTLKVQPAELEDSGVYFCASSPGGPSTDTQYFGPGTRLTVL.

The CDR3 reads CASSGRDREPLHF. The CDR3 DNA reads as TGTGCCAGCAGCGGCCGGGACAGGGAACCCCTCCACTTT. The V call is TRBV5-6, the J call TRBJ1-6; 9 bases align to TRBD1. Germline V CDR1 and CDR2: SGHDT, YYEEEE. The trim removed 4 bases at V and 12 bases at J, leaving 5 bases unmatched. The CDR3 is 13 amino acids.

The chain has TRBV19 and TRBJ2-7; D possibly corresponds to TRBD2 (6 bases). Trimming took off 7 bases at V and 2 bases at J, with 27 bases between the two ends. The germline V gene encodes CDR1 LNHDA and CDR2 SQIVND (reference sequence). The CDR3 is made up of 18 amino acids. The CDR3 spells CASTPVGGPFKIPYEQYF. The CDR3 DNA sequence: TGTGCCAGTACCCCTGTGGGAGGACCCTTTAAAATCCCCTACGAGCAGTACTTC.

In nucleotides, the CDR3 is TGTGCCAGCAGCTTAGCCGGGACCGATCGCGATACGCAGTATTTT. Translation: CASSLAGTDRDTQYF. The rearrangement joins TRBV11-2 to TRBJ2-3, with D perhaps TRBD1 or TRBD2 (5 bases each). V was pared by 1 base and J by 6 bases, with 14 bases between. The CDR3 runs to 15 residues. From germline, CDR1 is SGHAT and CDR2 FQNNGV.

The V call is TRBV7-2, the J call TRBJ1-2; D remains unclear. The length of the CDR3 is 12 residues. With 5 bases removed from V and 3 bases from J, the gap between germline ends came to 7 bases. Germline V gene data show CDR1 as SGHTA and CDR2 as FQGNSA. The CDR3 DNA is TGTGCCAGCAGCGCTGGGGACTATGGCTACACCTTC. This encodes CASSAGDYGYTF.

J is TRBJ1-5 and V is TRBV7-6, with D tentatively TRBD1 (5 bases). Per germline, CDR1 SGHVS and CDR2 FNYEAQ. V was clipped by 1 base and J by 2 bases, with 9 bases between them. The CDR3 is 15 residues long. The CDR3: CASSLDGGGNQPQHF. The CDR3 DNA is TGTGCCAGCAGCTTAGATGGGGGAGGCAATCAGCCCCAGCATTTT. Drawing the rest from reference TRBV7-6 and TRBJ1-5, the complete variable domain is GAGVSQSPRYKVTKRGQDVALRCDPISGHVSLYWYRQALGQGPEFLTYFNYEAQQDKSGLPNDRFSAERPEGSISTLTIQRTEQRDSAMYRCASSLDGGGNQPQHFGDGTRLSIL.

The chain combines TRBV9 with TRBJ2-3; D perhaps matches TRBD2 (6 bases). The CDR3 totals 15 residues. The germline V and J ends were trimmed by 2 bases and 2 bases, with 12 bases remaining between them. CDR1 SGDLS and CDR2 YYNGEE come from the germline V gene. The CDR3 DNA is TGTGCCAGCAGCGTTCGCGGGGCGAACACAGATACGCAGTATTTT. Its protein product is CASSVRGANTDTQYF.

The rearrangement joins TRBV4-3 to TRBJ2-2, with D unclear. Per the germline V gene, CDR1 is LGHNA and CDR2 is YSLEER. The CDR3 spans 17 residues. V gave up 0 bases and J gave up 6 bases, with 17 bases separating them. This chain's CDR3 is CASSQDYTPNPPGELFF. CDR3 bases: TGCGCCAGCAGCCAAGATTATACGCCAAATCCACCCGGGGAGCTGTTTTTT.

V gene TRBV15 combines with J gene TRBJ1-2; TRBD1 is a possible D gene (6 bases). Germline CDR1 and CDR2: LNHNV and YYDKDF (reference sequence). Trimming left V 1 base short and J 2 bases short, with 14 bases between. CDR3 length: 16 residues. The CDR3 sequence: CATSRVGQGTNYGYTF. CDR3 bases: TGTGCCACCAGCAGAGTGGGGCAGGGGACAAACTATGGCTACACCTTC. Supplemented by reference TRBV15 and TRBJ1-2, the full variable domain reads DAMVIQNPRYQVTQFGKPVTLSCSQTLNHNVMYWYQQKSSQAPKLLFHYYDKDFNNEADTPDNFQSRRPNTSFCFLDIRSPGLGDTAMYLCATSRVGQGTNYGYTFGSGTRLTVV.

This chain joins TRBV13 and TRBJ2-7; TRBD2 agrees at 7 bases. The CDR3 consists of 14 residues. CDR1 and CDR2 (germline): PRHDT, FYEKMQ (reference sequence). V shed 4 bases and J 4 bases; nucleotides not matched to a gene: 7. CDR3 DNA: TGTGCCAGCAGCTCTGGAAGCGGGGCTTACGAGCAGTACTTC. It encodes CASSSGSGAYEQYF.

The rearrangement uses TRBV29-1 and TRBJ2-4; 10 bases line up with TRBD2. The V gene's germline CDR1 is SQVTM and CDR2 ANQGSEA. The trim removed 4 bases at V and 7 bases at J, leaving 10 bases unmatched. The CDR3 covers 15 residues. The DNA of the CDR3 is TGCAGCGTTGGGACTAGCGGTTATGCGATGAACATTCAGTACTTC. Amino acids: CSVGTSGYAMNIQYF. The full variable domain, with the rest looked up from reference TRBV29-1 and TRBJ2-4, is SAVISQKPSRDICQRGTSLTIQCQVDSQVTMMFWYRQQPGQSLTLIATANQGSEATYESGFVIDKFPISRPNLTFSTLTVSNMSPEDSSIYLCSVGTSGYAMNIQYFGAGTRLSVL.

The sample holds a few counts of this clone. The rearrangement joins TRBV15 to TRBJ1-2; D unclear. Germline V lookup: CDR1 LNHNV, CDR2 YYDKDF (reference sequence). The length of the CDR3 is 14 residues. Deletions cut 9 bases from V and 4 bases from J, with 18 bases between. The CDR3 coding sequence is TGTGCCACTAGATGGGGAAGGGTTGTCTATGGCTACACCTTC. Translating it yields CATRWGRVVYGYTF.

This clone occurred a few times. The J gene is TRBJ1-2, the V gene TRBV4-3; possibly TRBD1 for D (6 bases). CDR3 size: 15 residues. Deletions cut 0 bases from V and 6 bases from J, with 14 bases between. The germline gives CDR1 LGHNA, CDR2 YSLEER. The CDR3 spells CASSQEIQGRNGYTF. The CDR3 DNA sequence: TGCGCCAGCAGCCAAGAGATACAGGGTCGGAATGGCTACACCTTC.

CDR3 sequence reads: CASRITTVQETQYF. CDR3 sequence (DNA): TGTGCCAGCAGGATCACGACAGTTCAAGAGACCCAGTACTTC. The chain recombines TRBV2 with TRBJ2-5, with a weak D call TRBD1 (5 bases). Trimming left V 6 bases short and J 2 bases short, with 13 bases between. The CDR3 runs 14 residues. Germline V gives CDR1 SNHLY, CDR2 FYNNEI.

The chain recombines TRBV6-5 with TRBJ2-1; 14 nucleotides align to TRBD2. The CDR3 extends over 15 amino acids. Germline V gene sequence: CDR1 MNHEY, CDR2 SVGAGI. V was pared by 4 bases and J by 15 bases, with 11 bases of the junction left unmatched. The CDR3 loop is CASSSPGTSGSRRFF. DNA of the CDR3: TGTGCCAGCAGTTCCCCCGGGACTAGCGGGAGTAGACGGTTCTTC.

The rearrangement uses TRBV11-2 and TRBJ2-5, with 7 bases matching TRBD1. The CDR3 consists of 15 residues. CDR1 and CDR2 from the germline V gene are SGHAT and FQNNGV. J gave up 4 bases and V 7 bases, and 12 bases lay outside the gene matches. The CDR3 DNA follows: TGTGCCAGCACCCACAGGGGATATAGTGGAGAGACCCAGTACTTC. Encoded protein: CASTHRGYSGETQYF.

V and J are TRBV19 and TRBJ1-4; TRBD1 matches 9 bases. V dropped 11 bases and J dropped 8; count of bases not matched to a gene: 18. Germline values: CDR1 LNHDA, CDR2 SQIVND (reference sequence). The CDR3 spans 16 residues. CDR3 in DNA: TGTGCCCCCCAACCACAGGGGGCGCGCCAGGGGGAAAAACTGTTTTTT. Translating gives CAPQPQGARQGEKLFF. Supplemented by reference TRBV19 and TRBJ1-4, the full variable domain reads DGGITQSPKYLFRKEGQNVTLSCEQNLNHDAMYWYRQDPGQGLRLIYYSQIVNDFQKGDIAEGYSVSREKKESFPLTVTSAQKNPTAFYLCAPQPQGARQGEKLFFGSGTQLSVL.

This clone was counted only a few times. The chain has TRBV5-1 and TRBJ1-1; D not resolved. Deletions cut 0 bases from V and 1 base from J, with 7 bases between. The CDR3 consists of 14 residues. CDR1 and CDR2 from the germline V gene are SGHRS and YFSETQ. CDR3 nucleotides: TGCGCCAGCAGCTTGGTATGGGAGAACACTGAAGCTTTCTTT. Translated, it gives CASSLVWENTEAFF.

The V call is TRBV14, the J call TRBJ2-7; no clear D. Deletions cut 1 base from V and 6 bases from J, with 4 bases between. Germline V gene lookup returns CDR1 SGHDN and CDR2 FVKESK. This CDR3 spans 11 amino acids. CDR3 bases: TGTGCCAGCAGCCAAGTATTCGAGCAGTACTTC. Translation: CASSQVFEQYF.

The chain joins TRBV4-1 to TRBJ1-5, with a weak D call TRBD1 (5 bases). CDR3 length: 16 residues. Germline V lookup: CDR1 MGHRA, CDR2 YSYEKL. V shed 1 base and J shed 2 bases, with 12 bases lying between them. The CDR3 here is CASSQAPGGGNQPQHF. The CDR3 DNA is TGCGCCAGCAGCCAAGCGCCGGGAGGGGGCAATCAGCCCCAGCATTTT.

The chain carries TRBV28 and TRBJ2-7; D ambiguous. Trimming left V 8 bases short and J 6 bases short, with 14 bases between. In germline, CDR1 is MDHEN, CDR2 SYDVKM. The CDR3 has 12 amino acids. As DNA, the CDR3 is TGTGCCAGCGCATCCCCTTTGATCGAGCAGTACTTC. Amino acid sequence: CASASPLIEQYF.

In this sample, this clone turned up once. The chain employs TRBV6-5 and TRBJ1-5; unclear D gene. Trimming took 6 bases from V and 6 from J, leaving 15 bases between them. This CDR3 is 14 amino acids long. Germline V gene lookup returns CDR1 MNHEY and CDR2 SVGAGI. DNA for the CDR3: TGTGCCAGCAGGAACAACGGTAGAAGTCAGCCCCAGCATTTT. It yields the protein CASRNNGRSQPQHF.